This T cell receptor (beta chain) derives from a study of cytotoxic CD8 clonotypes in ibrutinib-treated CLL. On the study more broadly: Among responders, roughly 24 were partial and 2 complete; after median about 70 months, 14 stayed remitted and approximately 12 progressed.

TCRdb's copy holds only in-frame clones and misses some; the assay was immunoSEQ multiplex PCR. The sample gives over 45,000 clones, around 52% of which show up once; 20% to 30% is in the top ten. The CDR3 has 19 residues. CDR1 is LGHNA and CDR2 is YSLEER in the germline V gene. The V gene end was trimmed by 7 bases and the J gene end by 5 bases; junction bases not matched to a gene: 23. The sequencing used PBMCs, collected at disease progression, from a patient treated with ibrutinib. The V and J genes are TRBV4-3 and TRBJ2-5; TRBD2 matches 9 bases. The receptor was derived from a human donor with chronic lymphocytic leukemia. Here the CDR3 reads CASTPPGGLAGKKEETQYF. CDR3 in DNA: TGCGCCAGCACCCCGCCGGGGGGGCTAGCGGGGAAAAAGGAGGAGACCCAGTACTTC.